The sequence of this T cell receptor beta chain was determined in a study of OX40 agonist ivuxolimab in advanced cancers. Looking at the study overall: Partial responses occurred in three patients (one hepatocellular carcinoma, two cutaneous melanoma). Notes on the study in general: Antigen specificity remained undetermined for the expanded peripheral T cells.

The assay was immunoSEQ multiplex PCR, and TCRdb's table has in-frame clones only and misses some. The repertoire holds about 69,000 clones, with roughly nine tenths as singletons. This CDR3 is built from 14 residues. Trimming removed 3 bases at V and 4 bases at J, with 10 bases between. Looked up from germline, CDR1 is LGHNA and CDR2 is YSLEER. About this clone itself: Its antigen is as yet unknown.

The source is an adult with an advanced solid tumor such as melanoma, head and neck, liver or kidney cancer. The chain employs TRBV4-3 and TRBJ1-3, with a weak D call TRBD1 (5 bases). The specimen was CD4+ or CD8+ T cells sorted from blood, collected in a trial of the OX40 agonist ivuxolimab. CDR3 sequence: CASSQGVGGNTIYF. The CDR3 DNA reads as TGCGCCAGCAGCCAGGGGGTAGGGGGAAACACCATATATTTT.